This TCR beta chain was recovered during a study of cytomegalovirus exposure and HLA in healthy donors (dated by TCRdb to the late 2010s). Regarding the complete study: According to a later analysis, the 110 or so validation repertoires were produced on the same platform as the approximately 620 repertoires of the first cohort. The aim of the study was to test whether cataloging public T cell receptors could identify signatures of past pathogen exposure. Besides the first cohort of hundreds of subjects, a separate validation cohort made up of 120 different subjects was used. To predict cytomegalovirus infection status, the study brought together high-throughput TCR immunosequencing, statistical association of individual TCRs with disease status, and machine learning.

CDR3 length: 15 amino acids, cysteine to phenylalanine. Only the CDR3 part of the read is kept: 45 bases, read in frame from the first base. The trim is 3 bases for V and 4 bases for J, with a gap of 13 bases between the germline ends. CDR1 SGDLS and CDR2 YYNGEE are derived from the germline V gene. Donors formed part of the validation cohort, which comprised over a hundred subjects and was distinct from the first cohort of roughly 600 subjects. The library was produced with the immunoSEQ multiplex PCR assay. Under the source paper's analysis protocol: To diagnose cytomegalovirus status from the catalog of TCR beta chain sequences, a statistical classification framework was built. The immuneACCESS repertoire file appears here via TCRdb, limited to in-frame rearrangements. These files lack a portion of the clones; in checked studies, under half of the deficit traces to unresolved V genes, and the cause of the others is not known. V and J calls and clone size follow that table, whereas D and trimming were derived from the DNA. The sample contains 200,000 to 300,000 clones, roughly 84% of them found a single time. Approximately 12% of the sample comes from the top ten.

The research as a whole found: A total of 150 to 200 TCR beta chains were listed by the study as associated with cytomegalovirus. The classifier was reported to diagnose cytomegalovirus status with high specificity and sensitivity in both the original and validation cohorts. The validation cohort had no HLA typing available for a later analysis, so co-occurrence within that cohort was assessed over all 130 or so repertoires. Subsequent analysis determined that TCRs grouped into clusters in the first cohort also showed a tendency toward co-occurrence across the 120 validation repertoires, and 90% to 95% of cluster scores exceeded 0. Across donors, most TCR sequences were observed very rarely, whereas some public TCRs were present in many individuals. The authors suggested that the approach could potentially be extended to other disease states and immunological phenotypes. A few of the identified cytomegalovirus-associated TCR beta chains were confirmed in vitro to be specific for cytomegalovirus antigens.

Note on this clone: Its antigen specificity is not known. No base-level quality is on record; no much larger clone is a single base apart.

This sequence originates from a man in his late teens or twenties in good health and CMV-seropositive. Sequenced input: PBMCs. In this chain, TRBV9 is recombined with TRBJ2-2, with the D gene not confidently named. This receptor has the CDR3 CASSARSTGTGELFF. The bases are TGTGCCAGCAGCGCGAGGTCTACGGGCACCGGGGAGCTGTTTTTT.